This entry features one T cell receptor beta chain sequence. The antigen is undetermined. The junction departs from germline at one end; a sequencing error may be responsible. The germline V gene has CDR1 SEHNR and CDR2 FQNEAQ (reference sequence). The CDR3 consists of 13 residues. The PCR was carried out with 60 Vbeta primers and 13 Jbeta primers. Profiled with immunoSEQ multiplex PCR; TCRdb holds only in-frame clones, not every one. The data show about 57,000 clones, roughly 80% seen once. These data come from a study of cytomegalovirus exposure and HLA in healthy donors. Study-level background: A prior study identified approximately 120 million unique TCR beta sequences from 200 million or so T cells. Study outcomes and limitations: Later analysis showed most CMV-associated TCR beta chains appearing HLA-restricted. The study listed 150 to 200 cytomegalovirus-associated TCR beta chains.

The specimen was PBMCs. The TCR comes from a man aged 30-40 years in good health and CMV-seronegative. The genes are TRBV7-9 and TRBJ2-7; 7 positions agree with TRBD1. The CDR3 spells CSSSPGTAYEQYF. The DNA for the CDR3 is TGTTCCAGCAGCCCCGGGACAGCCTACGAGCAGTACTTC.